A single sample gave rise to the 24 T cell receptor beta chains below, sequenced in a study of T-cell memory formation after mild COVID-19. TCRdb recomputed calls from the 5' RACE reads with MiXCR, one row per CDR3 protein. The table has approximately 400,000 distinct CDR3 sequences, 24% seen once; the top ten hold roughly 8.9%. Sequencing was done on a sample of PBMCs or a T cell subset sorted from them (not recorded which). The origin of the receptors is an adult woman who had mild COVID-19 (a few samples of this study predate the infection). Cell type and time point are not known.

The V and J genes are TRBV5-1 and TRBJ2-5; TRBD1 matches 7 bases. Trimming at V came to 4 bases and at J to 5 bases, leaving 5 bases not matched to a gene. The CDR3 is 13 residues long. Germline V gene data show CDR1 as SGHRS and CDR2 as YFSETQ. CDR3 bases: TGCGCCAGCAGCCGCCAGGACAGGGAGACCCAGTACTTC. It specifies CASSRQDRETQYF. The variable domain in full, with the rest retrieved from reference TRBV5-1 and TRBJ2-5, is KAGVTQTPRYLIKTRGQQVTLSCSPISGHRSVSWYQQTPGQGLQFLFEYFSETQRNKGNFPGRFSGRQFSNSRSEMNVSTLELGDSALYLCASSRQDRETQYFGPGTRLLVL.

This clonotype was counted only a few times. This chain joins TRBV2 and TRBJ1-6, with unresolved D. Looked up from germline, CDR1 is SNHLY and CDR2 is FYNNEI. The CDR3 loop spans 15 amino acids. Trimming removed 7 bases at V and 7 bases at J, with 17 bases between. DNA of the CDR3: TGTGCCAGCATCTTAGAGGCAGATAGAAATTCACCCCTCCACTTT. This encodes CASILEADRNSPLHF.

This clonotype was found a few times. This chain joins TRBV19 and TRBJ2-1; TRBD2 aligns across 9 bases. Trimming at V came to 5 bases and at J to 0 bases, leaving 5 bases not matched to a gene. The CDR3 is 16 residues long. Germline V CDR1 and CDR2: LNHDA, SQIVND (reference sequence). CDR3 bases: TGTGCCAGTAGTCCGCGGGGGGGAAGCTCCTACAATGAGCAGTTCTTC. It yields the protein CASSPRGGSSYNEQFF. Full variable domain (remainder filled in from reference TRBV19 and TRBJ2-1): DGGITQSPKYLFRKEGQNVTLSCEQNLNHDAMYWYRQDPGQGLRLIYYSQIVNDFQKGDIAEGYSVSREKKESFPLTVTSAQKNPTAFYLCASSPRGGSSYNEQFFGPGTRLTVL.

J is TRBJ1-2 and V is TRBV6-5; D is perhaps TRBD1 (6 bases). CDR3 length equals 13 residues. Germline lookup yields CDR1 MNHEY and CDR2 SVGAGI. V gave up 7 bases and J gave up 3 bases, with 12 bases separating them. CDR3 region: CASTKDSYYGYTF. CDR3 DNA sequence: TGTGCCAGCACTAAGGACAGTTACTATGGCTACACCTTC.

Only a few counts were recorded for this clonotype. The V gene is TRBV5-1, the J gene TRBJ1-1; D not resolved. The V gene's germline CDR1 is SGHRS and CDR2 YFSETQ. This CDR3 contains 15 residues. V lost 0 bases and J lost 4, with 13 bases in between. In nucleotides, the CDR3 is TGCGCCAGCAGCTTGGATTTTGGTGTTGGCACTGAAGCTTTCTTT. This encodes CASSLDFGVGTEAFF.

The chain uses TRBV18 and TRBJ2-7, with D hard to call. The CDR3 has 13 amino acids. Germline lookup yields CDR1 KGHSH and CDR2 LQKENI. Trimming took off 2 bases at V and 3 bases at J, with 8 bases between the two ends. In DNA form, the CDR3 reads TGTGCCAGCTCACCAGAGTCGAGCTACGAGCAGTACTTC. Residues: CASSPESSYEQYF.

This clonotype was detected a few times. The chain joins TRBV27 to TRBJ1-4; D might be TRBD1 (5 bases). CDR1 is MNHEY, CDR2 SMNVEV, per germline (reference sequence). The CDR3 consists of 12 residues. Deletions cut 8 bases from V and 8 bases from J, with 12 bases between. CDR3 coding DNA: TGTGCCAGCGGGGTTGGGGGGGAAAAACTGTTTTTT. Its protein is CASGVGGEKLFF.

The chain recombines TRBV7-9 with TRBJ2-1; 7 nucleotides match TRBD1. CDR1 is SEHNR, CDR2 FQNEAQ, per germline (reference sequence). The CDR3 runs to 15 residues. Trimming cost V 5 bases and J 1 base; bases outside gene matches: 5. The CDR3, as DNA: TGTGCCAGCAGCGGATCAGGGGGATCCTACAATGAGCAGTTCTTC. The encoded protein is CASSGSGGSYNEQFF.

The gene calls are TRBV11-2 and TRBJ2-7; TRBD1 is a possible D gene (6 bases). Germline V gene lookup returns CDR1 SGHAT and CDR2 FQNNGV. V gave up 5 bases and J gave up 2 bases, with 16 bases separating them. This CDR3 region has 15 residues. CDR3 in amino acids: CASSPNYGTTYEQYF. CDR3 sequence (DNA): TGTGCCAGCAGCCCGAATTACGGGACAACCTACGAGCAGTACTTC.

This clonotype has only a few counts. The chain couples TRBV29-1 to TRBJ2-3, with 7 bases matching TRBD2. The J segment lost 4 bases and the V segment lost 5 bases, leaving 9 bases of the junction unmatched. There are 14 residues in the CDR3. CDR1 is SQVTM, CDR2 ANQGSEA, per germline. The CDR3 sequence is CSVRGRDGPDTQYF. The CDR3 bases are TGCAGCGTTAGAGGGAGGGATGGGCCAGATACGCAGTATTTT.

This clonotype was found a few times. The chain is built from TRBV4-2 and TRBJ2-7; 8 bases map to TRBD1. CDR1 LGHNA and CDR2 YNFKEQ come from the germline V gene. CDR3 length equals 14 residues. Losses at the gene ends were 4 bases for V and 5 bases for J; bases not matched to a gene: 7. The CDR3: CASSPWTGSHEQYF. Here the CDR3 DNA reads TGTGCCAGCAGCCCATGGACAGGGAGCCACGAGCAGTACTTC.

The chain links TRBV5-1 to TRBJ2-3; 11 positions match TRBD2. V lost 9 bases and J lost 2; bases outside the gene matches: 8. The CDR3 length is 15 residues. Germline loops: CDR1 SGHRS, CDR2 YFSETQ. In nucleotides, the CDR3 is TGCGCCACCCGACTAGCGGGGCGCCCCACAGATACGCAGTATTTT. Translating it yields CATRLAGRPTDTQYF. The full variable domain, with the rest looked up from reference TRBV5-1 and TRBJ2-3, is KAGVTQTPRYLIKTRGQQVTLSCSPISGHRSVSWYQQTPGQGLQFLFEYFSETQRNKGNFPGRFSGRQFSNSRSEMNVSTLELGDSALYLCATRLAGRPTDTQYFGPGTRLTVL.

This clonotype was observed a few times. This rearrangement joins TRBV5-4 to TRBJ2-2; D might be TRBD1 or TRBD2, each matching 5 bases. Trimming removed 5 bases at V and 5 bases at J, with 13 bases between. The CDR3 covers 14 residues. The germline gives CDR1 SGHNT, CDR2 YYREEE (reference sequence). CDR3 amino acids: CASSIGERTGELFF. The CDR3 bases are TGTGCCAGCAGTATAGGGGAGCGGACCGGGGAGCTGTTTTTT.

The chain has TRBV12-3 or TRBV12-4 and TRBJ2-7, with D maybe TRBD2 (5 bases). This CDR3 is 15 amino acids long. V was cut by 9 bases and J by 2 bases, with 20 bases left in between. CDR3 loop: CASMEEGISAYEQYF. The CDR3 DNA reads TGTGCCAGTATGGAGGAAGGGATTTCGGCCTACGAGCAGTACTTC.

This clonotype has more than one count but fewer than ten. The chain carries TRBV7-3 and TRBJ1-5, with D perhaps matching TRBD1 (5 bases). The germline V and J ends were trimmed by 1 base and 2 bases, with 9 bases remaining between them. The CDR3 spans 15 residues. Germline V gene data show CDR1 as SGHTA and CDR2 as FQGTGA. The CDR3 nucleotides are TGTGCCAGCAGCTTAAGCAGGGTTGGCAATCAGCCCCAGCATTTT. The encoded protein is CASSLSRVGNQPQHF.

This rearrangement joins TRBV20-1 to TRBJ1-2; TRBD1 is a possible D gene (5 bases). V lost 3 bases and J 1 base, leaving 15 bases between the germline ends. CDR3 length: 15 amino acids. CDR1 is DFQATT, CDR2 SNEGSKA, per germline (reference sequence). In DNA, the CDR3 is TGCAGTGCTAGGAGAGAGGGACCCCTTAACTATGGCTACACCTTC. It is translated as CSARREGPLNYGYTF.

This clonotype was counted only a few times. V usage is TRBV29-1 and J usage is TRBJ2-1; D not certain. In germline, CDR1 is SQVTM, CDR2 ANQGSEA. The ends were cut back, 7 bases at V and 1 base at J, with 8 bases in the middle. There are 12 residues in the CDR3. In DNA form, the CDR3 reads TGCAGCGCCGAACAGTCCTACAATGAGCAGTTCTTC. Protein: CSAEQSYNEQFF.

This clonotype was observed a handful of times. The chain uses TRBV12-3 or TRBV12-4 and TRBJ2-1, with D perhaps TRBD2 (5 bases). V gave up 6 bases and J gave up 7 bases, with 13 bases separating them. This CDR3 is built from 13 residues. In DNA, the CDR3 is TGTGCCAGCAGGCCGGACTCCTTGAATGAGCAGTTCTTC. Protein: CASRPDSLNEQFF.

This chain uses TRBV5-6 with TRBJ2-7, with a weak D call TRBD1 (6 bases). CDR1 and CDR2 (germline): SGHDT, YYEEEE. CDR3 length: 17 amino acids. V was shortened by 4 bases and J by 0 bases, with 20 bases between the two germline ends. The CDR3 region has the DNA TGTGCCAGCAGCACCCGACAGGTCACGCTCCCCTCCTACGAGCAGTACTTC. Protein sequence: CASSTRQVTLPSYEQYF. Supplemented by reference TRBV5-6 and TRBJ2-7, the full variable domain reads DAGVTQSPTHLIKTRGQQVTLRCSPKSGHDTVSWYQQALGQGPQFIFQYYEEEERQRGNFPDRFSGHQFPNYSSELNVNALLLGDSALYLCASSTRQVTLPSYEQYFGPGTRLTVT.

The chain employs TRBV30 and TRBJ2-1, with 7 bases lining up with TRBD2. CDR3 length equals 14 residues. After removal of 5 bases from V and 5 bases from J, the junction contained 9 bases not matched to a gene. Per germline, CDR1 GTSNPN and CDR2 SVGIG (reference sequence). The CDR3 region is CAWGTGLTNNEQFF. CDR3 coding DNA: TGTGCCTGGGGGACGGGACTAACTAACAATGAGCAGTTCTTC.

This clonotype has just a few counts. The rearrangement joins TRBV7-3 to TRBJ2-1; D tentatively fits TRBD1 or TRBD2 (5 bases each). The CDR3 is 15 residues long. Germline V gene data show CDR1 as SGHTA and CDR2 as FQGTGA. Trimming removed 3 bases from V and 1 base from J, with 10 bases in between. This CDR3 reads CASSFRGPSYNEQFF. DNA of the CDR3: TGTGCCAGCAGCTTCCGGGGACCGTCCTACAATGAGCAGTTCTTC. The full variable domain, with the rest looked up from reference TRBV7-3 and TRBJ2-1, is GAGVSQTPSNKVTEKGKYVELRCDPISGHTALYWYRQSLGQGPEFLIYFQGTGAADDSGLPNDRFFAVRPEGSVSTLKIQRTERGDSAVYLCASSFRGPSYNEQFFGPGTRLTVL.

The chain is built from TRBV5-1 and TRBJ2-5, with TRBD1 as a possible D gene (6 bases). CDR1 SGHRS and CDR2 YFSETQ come from the germline V gene. The CDR3 spans 14 residues. Trimming pared 4 bases from V and 3 bases from J, leaving 13 bases between. The CDR3 DNA sequence: TGCGCCAGCAGCAGAGAAGGACAGAAAGAGACCCAGTACTTC. Residues: CASSREGQKETQYF.

This clonotype was found a few times. The chain uses TRBV24-1 and TRBJ2-1; TRBD2 is a possible D gene (6 bases). The germline CDR1 and CDR2 sequences are KGHDR and SFDVKD. The CDR3 is made up of 11 amino acids. The CDR3 nucleotides read TGTGCTAGCGGAGCCTACAATGAGCAGTTCTTC. This gives the protein CASGAYNEQFF.

This chain joins TRBV3-1 and TRBJ2-7, with 7 bases lining up with TRBD2. Looked up from germline, CDR1 is LGHDT and CDR2 is YNNKEL (reference sequence). Unmatched junction bases numbered 9, after V lost 0 bases and J lost 4 bases. The CDR3 loop spans 16 amino acids. The CDR3 region has the DNA TGTGCCAGCAGCCAAGAGGGCGGACTAGTGAAGTACGAGCAGTACTTC. The encoded protein is CASSQEGGLVKYEQYF.